The text below deals with one TCR beta chain. Germline V gives CDR1 ENHRY, CDR2 SYGVKD. Trimming shortened V by 7 bases and J by 7 bases, and 8 bases separated the two germline ends. This CDR3 has 11 amino acids. Patients at the Seattle site were enrolled during active infection and followed longitudinally. Clones were read by immunoSEQ multiplex PCR, and TCRdb kept only the in-frame ones, dropping some. The sample yields about 220,000 clones, approximately 85% seen once. The data were taken from a study of blood T cell repertoires in COVID-19. V gene TRBV10-3 combines with J gene TRBJ2-1; a weak D match, TRBD2 (5 bases). Sequenced sample: peripheral blood. The sequence came from a woman aged 70-85 years with COVID-19, enrolled during active disease. The CDR3 DNA follows: TGTGCCATCACCGAGGGTAATGAGCAGTTCTTC. Its translation: CAITEGNEQFF.